What follows are 4 T cell receptor beta chains derived from one specimen sequenced in a study of T cells after yellow fever vaccination (dated by TCRdb to 2018 to 2020). The treatment or condition label, as the study defines it: live attenuated yellow fever vaccine strain. The library was built by means of 5' RACE. TCRdb lists the instrument as Illumina HiSeq 2500. TCRdb applied fastp at Q25 and MiXCR to the public reads, then kept only in-frame beta chains. Entries that share a CDR3 protein sequence are merged under the most common genes and DNA. The sample table records hundreds of thousands of distinct CDR3 sequences; around 10% of these occur just once. The ten largest clones take up 18% of the sample. Sequenced material: PBMCs, taken on the day of the first yellow fever vaccination. These receptor sequences come from a man younger than 35 who received the YFV17D yellow fever vaccine.

This clonotype was found many times. V is TRBV4-2 and J is TRBJ1-2; 7 bases agree with TRBD1. This CDR3 contains 14 residues. V lost 6 bases, J lost 3 bases, and 7 bases stayed unmatched. The V gene's germline CDR1 is LGHNA and CDR2 YNFKEQ. CDR3 loop: CASSPQGQDYGYTF. The CDR3 nucleotides read TGTGCCAGCAGTCCTCAAGGACAGGACTATGGCTACACCTTC.

The chain is built from TRBV20-1 and TRBJ1-1, with TRBD1 as a possible D gene (5 bases). This CDR3 spans 14 amino acids. Germline values: CDR1 DFQATT, CDR2 SNEGSKA (reference sequence). V lost 1 base and J lost 1, with 10 bases in between. The CDR3 sequence is CSARGFTGNTEAFF. The CDR3, as DNA: TGCAGTGCTAGAGGCTTCACAGGGAACACTGAAGCTTTCTTT.

This clonotype was counted a few times. V is TRBV4-2 and J is TRBJ2-2, with no clear D. The V gene lost 1 base and the J gene lost 2 bases, with 8 bases spanning the gap. CDR1 is LGHNA, CDR2 YNFKEQ, per germline. The CDR3 is 15 amino acids. Here the CDR3 DNA reads TGTGCCAGCAGCCAAGCGCGACATAACACCGGGGAGCTGTTTTTT. The encoded protein is CASSQARHNTGELFF.

This clonotype was seen only a few times. The chain combines TRBV29-1 with TRBJ1-2; possible D gene TRBD1, 5 bases. The V gene's germline CDR1 is SQVTM and CDR2 ANQGSEA. The length of the CDR3 is 13 residues. V shed 6 bases and J shed 4 bases, with 15 bases lying between them. In DNA, the CDR3 is TGCAGCGTGGGGGAAGTGGACCTCTATGGCTACACCTTC. This translates into CSVGEVDLYGYTF.